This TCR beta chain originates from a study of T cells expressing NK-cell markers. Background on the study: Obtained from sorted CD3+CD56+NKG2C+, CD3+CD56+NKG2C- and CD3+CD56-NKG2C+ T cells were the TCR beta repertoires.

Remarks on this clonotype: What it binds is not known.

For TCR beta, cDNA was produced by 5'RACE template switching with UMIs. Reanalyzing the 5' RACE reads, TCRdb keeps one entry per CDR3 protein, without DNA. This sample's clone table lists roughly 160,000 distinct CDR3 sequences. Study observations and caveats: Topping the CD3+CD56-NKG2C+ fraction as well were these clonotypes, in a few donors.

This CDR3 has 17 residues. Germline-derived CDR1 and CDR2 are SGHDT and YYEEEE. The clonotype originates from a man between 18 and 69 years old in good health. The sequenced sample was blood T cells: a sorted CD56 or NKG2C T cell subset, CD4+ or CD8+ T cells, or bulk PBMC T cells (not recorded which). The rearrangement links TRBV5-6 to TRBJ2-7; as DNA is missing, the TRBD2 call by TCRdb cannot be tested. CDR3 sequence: CASSPMKKGTLSYEQYF.